The rows below give T cell receptor beta chains drawn from one sample of a study of cytomegalovirus exposure and HLA in healthy donors. Generated by immunoSEQ multiplex PCR, the TCRdb table keeps only in-frame clones and is missing some. The data contain some 120,000 clones, approximately 92% of them singletons. The sequencing input was PBMCs. These receptors came from a woman between 18 and 30 years old in good health and CMV-seronegative. CDR3s include the opening cysteine and the closing phenylalanine or tryptophan. Each record gives: V gene, J gene, D gene, clone size, CDR3 protein, CDR3 DNA. A D gene is named only where the DNA matches it firmly. Clone size, where shown, is once, few, many, or a class for clones that have expanded.

TRBV6-5,TRBJ1-5,.,few,CASGADNQPQHF,TGTGCCTCTGGAGCGGACAATCAGCCCCAGCATTTT
TRBV5-6,TRBJ1-5,TRBD1,.,CASSLGGQGAYGQPQHF,TGTGCCAGCAGCTTGGGGGGACAGGGGGCATATGGTCAGCCCCAGCATTTT
TRBV6-5,TRBJ2-7,.,.,CASSYLDRWGDEQYF,TGTGCCAGCAGTTACCTCGACAGGTGGGGCGACGAGCAGTACTTC
TRBV10-3,TRBJ2-6,TRBD1,.,CAISDPLGTGGASGANVLTF,TGTGCCATCAGTGACCCCTTAGGAACAGGGGGCGCTTCTGGGGCCAACGTCCTGACTTTC
TRBV30,TRBJ2-1,TRBD2,.,CAWNGGSYNEQFF,TGTGCCTGGAATGGCGGGAGTTACAATGAGCAGTTCTTC
TRBV2,TRBJ2-5,TRBD2,.,CASSDLAGEETQYF,TGTGCCAGCAGTGACTTAGCGGGAGAAGAGACCCAGTACTTC
TRBV25-1,TRBJ2-2,.,.,CASSESMELFF,TGTGCCAGCAGTGAATCAATGGAGCTGTTTTTT
TRBV5-1,TRBJ2-2,.,once,CASSFFHQYAGELFF,TGCGCCAGCAGCTTTTTCCACCAGTACGCCGGGGAGCTGTTTTTT
TRBV7-6,TRBJ2-5,.,once,CASSFPRQETQYF,TGTGCCAGCAGCTTTCCGAGGCAAGAGACCCAGTACTTC
TRBV29-1,TRBJ2-3,.,.,CSVDLAAGDTQYF,TGCAGCGTTGACCTGGCCGCAGGGGATACGCAGTATTTT
TRBV28,TRBJ2-7,TRBD1,.,CASRAPGQTYEQYF,TGTGCCAGCAGAGCTCCGGGACAGACCTACGAGCAGTACTTC
TRBV18,TRBJ2-3,.,.,CASSQTEIGTDTQYF,TGTGCCAGCTCACAGACAGAAATTGGCACAGATACGCAGTATTTT
TRBV29-1,TRBJ2-7,TRBD1,once,CSVGTGYEQYF,TGCAGCGTCGGGACAGGGTACGAGCAGTACTTC
TRBV27,TRBJ1-1,.,.,CASTPRRKGMNTEAFF,TGTGCCAGCACCCCTAGAAGGAAGGGGATGAACACTGAAGCTTTCTTT
TRBV27,TRBJ2-5,TRBD2,.,CASSLLWTSAEETQYF,TGTGCCAGCAGTTTATTATGGACTAGCGCAGAAGAGACCCAGTACTTC
TRBV13,TRBJ2-1,TRBD2,.,CASNPPWTSTDNEQFF,TGTGCCAGCAATCCCCCCTGGACTAGCACCGACAATGAGCAGTTCTTC
TRBV6-5,TRBJ2-7,.,.,CASVSQGDEQYF,TGTGCCAGCGTATCACAGGGCGACGAGCAGTACTTC
TRBV18,TRBJ2-5,.,.,CASSPASDVETQYF,TGTGCCAGCTCACCAGCTAGCGATGTAGAGACCCAGTACTTC
TRBV6-5,TRBJ2-6,.,.,CASTSSGANVLTF,TGTGCCAGCACCTCCTCCGGGGCCAACGTCCTGACTTTC
TRBV15,TRBJ2-2,.,.,CATSRGHGPNTGELFF,TGTGCCACCAGCAGAGGCCATGGCCCGAACACCGGGGAGCTGTTTTTT
TRBV5-1,TRBJ2-2,.,once,CASSIVLGELFF,TGCGCCAGCAGCATAGTGTTAGGGGAGCTGTTTTTT
TRBV5-6,TRBJ1-1,TRBD1,.,CASSSGTGNTEAFF,TGTGCCAGCAGCTCCGGGACAGGGAACACTGAAGCTTTCTTT
TRBV27,TRBJ2-7,.,.,CASSLGRTSGEQYF,TGTGCCAGCAGTTTAGGTCGAACGAGTGGCGAGCAGTACTTC
TRBV11-2,TRBJ1-5,TRBD1,.,CASSLAGGAQPQHF,TGTGCCAGCAGCTTAGCAGGGGGCGCTCAGCCCCAGCATTTT
TRBV29-1,TRBJ2-3,.,.,CSVEYSTDTQYF,TGCAGCGTTGAATATTCCACAGATACGCAGTATTTT
TRBV30,TRBJ2-1,TRBD2,.,CAWSGLAGVSSYNEQFF,TGTGCCTGGAGTGGACTAGCGGGGGTGAGCTCCTACAATGAGCAGTTCTTC
TRBV18,TRBJ2-7,TRBD2,few,CASSPWTSGKYEQYF,TGTGCCAGCTCACCTTGGACTAGCGGGAAGTACGAGCAGTACTTC
TRBV30,TRBJ2-2,TRBD2,.,CAWSRGSGGSGELFF,TGTGCCTGGAGTAGGGGGAGCGGGGGTAGCGGGGAGCTGTTTTTT
TRBV27,TRBJ2-7,TRBD2,.,CATNLAGRSNEQYF,TGTGCCACCAACCTAGCGGGAAGGTCGAACGAGCAGTACTTC
TRBV28,TRBJ2-5,.,.,CASSLPPEGRQETQYF,TGTGCCAGCAGTTTGCCCCCGGAGGGCCGGCAAGAGACCCAGTACTTC
TRBV11-2,TRBJ2-3,.,few,CASSLASGFGPAQYF,TGTGCCAGCAGCTTAGCTTCGGGGTTCGGGCCAGCGCAGTATTTT
TRBV9,TRBJ2-1,TRBD1,.,CASSVGGFTGVFYNEQFF,TGTGCCAGCAGCGTAGGGGGCTTTACAGGGGTATTCTACAATGAGCAGTTCTTC
TRBV6-1,TRBJ1-6,.,.,CASSENEVPSPLHF,TGTGCCAGCAGTGAAAATGAGGTACCCTCACCCCTCCACTTT
TRBV4-2,TRBJ1-5,.,.,CASSQAADSNQPQHF,TGTGCCAGCAGCCAGGCAGCGGATAGCAATCAGCCCCAGCATTTT
TRBV5-1,TRBJ2-3,.,.,CASGTGALTDTQYF,TGCGCCAGCGGTACGGGAGCGCTCACAGATACGCAGTATTTT
TRBV7-6,TRBJ2-2,TRBD2,.,CASSLARGGTGELFF,TGTGCCAGCAGCTTAGCACGGGGGGGCACCGGGGAGCTGTTTTTT
TRBV6-6,TRBJ1-2,.,.,CASSDQVPDYGYTF,TGTGCCAGCAGTGATCAGGTGCCCGACTATGGCTACACCTTC
TRBV27,TRBJ2-7,TRBD1,.,CASRGDRGTGEQYF,TGTGCCAGCAGGGGGGACAGGGGGACCGGCGAGCAGTACTTC
TRBV2,TRBJ2-2,TRBD2,.,CASSVTSGGTGELFF,TGTGCCAGCAGTGTGACTAGCGGGGGGACCGGGGAGCTGTTTTTT
TRBV4-1,TRBJ2-4,TRBD2,few,CASSQELAGARVQYF,TGCGCCAGCAGCCAAGAACTAGCGGGGGCCAGGGTTCAGTACTTC
TRBV30,TRBJ2-5,.,.,CAWSLKETQYF,TGTGCCTGGAGCCTAAAAGAGACCCAGTACTTC
TRBV4-3,TRBJ1-2,TRBD1,.,CASSRTLDRGLGYTF,TGCGCCAGCAGCCGAACCCTAGACAGGGGGTTAGGCTACACCTTC